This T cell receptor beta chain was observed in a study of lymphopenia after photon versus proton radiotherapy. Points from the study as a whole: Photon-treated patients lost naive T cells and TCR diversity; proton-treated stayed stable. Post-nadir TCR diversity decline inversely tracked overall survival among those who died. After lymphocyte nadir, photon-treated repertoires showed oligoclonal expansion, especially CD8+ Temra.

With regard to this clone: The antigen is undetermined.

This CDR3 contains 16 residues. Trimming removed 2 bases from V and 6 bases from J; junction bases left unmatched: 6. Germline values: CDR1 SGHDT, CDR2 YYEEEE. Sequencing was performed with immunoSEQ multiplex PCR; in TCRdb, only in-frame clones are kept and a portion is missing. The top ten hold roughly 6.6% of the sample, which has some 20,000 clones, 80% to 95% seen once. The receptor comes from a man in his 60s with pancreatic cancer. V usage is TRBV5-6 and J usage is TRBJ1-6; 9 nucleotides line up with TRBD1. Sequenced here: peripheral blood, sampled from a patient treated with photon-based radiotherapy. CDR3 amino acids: CASSFLSGQGNSPLHF. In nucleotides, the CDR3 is TGTGCCAGCAGCTTCTTATCGGGACAGGGTAATTCACCCCTCCACTTT.